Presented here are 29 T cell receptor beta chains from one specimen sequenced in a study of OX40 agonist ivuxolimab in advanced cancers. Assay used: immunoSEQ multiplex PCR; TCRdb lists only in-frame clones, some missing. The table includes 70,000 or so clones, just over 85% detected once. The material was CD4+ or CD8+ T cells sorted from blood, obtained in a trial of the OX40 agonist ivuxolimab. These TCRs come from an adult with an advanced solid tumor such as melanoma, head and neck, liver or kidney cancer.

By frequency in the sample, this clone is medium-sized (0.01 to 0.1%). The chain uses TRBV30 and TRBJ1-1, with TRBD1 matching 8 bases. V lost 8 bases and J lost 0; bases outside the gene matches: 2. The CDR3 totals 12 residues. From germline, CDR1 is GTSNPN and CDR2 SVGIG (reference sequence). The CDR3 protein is CARQGMNTEAFF. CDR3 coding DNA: TGTGCCCGACAGGGGATGAACACTGAAGCTTTCTTT. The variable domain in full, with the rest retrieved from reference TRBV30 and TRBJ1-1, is SQTIHQWPATLVQPVGSPLSLECTVEGTSNPNLYWYRQAAGRGLQLLFYSVGIGQISSEVPQNLSASRPQDRQFILSSKKLLLSDSGFYLCARQGMNTEAFFGQGTRLTVV.

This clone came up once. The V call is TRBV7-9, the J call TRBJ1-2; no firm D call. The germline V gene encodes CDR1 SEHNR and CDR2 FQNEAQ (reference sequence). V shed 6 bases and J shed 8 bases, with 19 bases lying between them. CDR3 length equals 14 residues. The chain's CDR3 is CASSSSDLSGGYTF. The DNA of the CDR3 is TGTGCCAGCAGTTCGTCCGACCTCAGTGGGGGCTACACCTTC. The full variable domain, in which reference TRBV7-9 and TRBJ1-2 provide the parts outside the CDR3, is DTGVSQNPRHKITKRGQNVTFRCDPISEHNRLYWYRQTLGQGPEFLTYFQNEAQLEKSRLLSDRFSAERPKGSFSTLEIQRTEQGDSAMYLCASSSSDLSGGYTFGSGTRLTVV.

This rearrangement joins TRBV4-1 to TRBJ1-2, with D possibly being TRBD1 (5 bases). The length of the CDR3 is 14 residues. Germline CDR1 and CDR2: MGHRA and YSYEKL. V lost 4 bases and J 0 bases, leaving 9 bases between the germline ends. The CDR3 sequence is CASSPGQANYGYTF. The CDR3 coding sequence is TGCGCCAGCAGCCCGGGGCAGGCTAACTATGGCTACACCTTC.

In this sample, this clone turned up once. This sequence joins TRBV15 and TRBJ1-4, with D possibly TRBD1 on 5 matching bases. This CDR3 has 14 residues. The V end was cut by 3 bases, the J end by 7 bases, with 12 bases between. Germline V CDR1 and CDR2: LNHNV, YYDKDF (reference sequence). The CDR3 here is CATSRRGGFEKLFF. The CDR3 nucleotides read TGTGCCACCAGCAGGAGGGGAGGGTTTGAAAAACTGTTTTTT.

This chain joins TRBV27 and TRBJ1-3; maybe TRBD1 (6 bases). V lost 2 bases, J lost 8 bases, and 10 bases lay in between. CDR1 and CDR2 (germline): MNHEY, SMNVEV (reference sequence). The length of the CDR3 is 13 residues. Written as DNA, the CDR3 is TGTGCCAGCAGTTTACGGGGGGCTCACACCATATATTTT. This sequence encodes CASSLRGAHTIYF.

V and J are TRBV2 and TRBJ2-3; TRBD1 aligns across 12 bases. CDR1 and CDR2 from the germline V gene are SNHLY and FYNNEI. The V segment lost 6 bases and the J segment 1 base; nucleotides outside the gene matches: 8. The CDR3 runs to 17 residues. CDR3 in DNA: TGTGCCAGCAGAGCTACGGGACAGGGGGCAGGCACAGATACGCAGTATTTT. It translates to CASRATGQGAGTDTQYF. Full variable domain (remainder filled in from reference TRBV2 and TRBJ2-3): EPEVTQTPSHQVTQMGQEVILRCVPISNHLYFYWYRQILGQKVEFLVSFYNNEISEKSEIFDDQFSVERPDGSNFTLKIRSTKLEDSAMYFCASRATGQGAGTDTQYFGPGTRLTVL.

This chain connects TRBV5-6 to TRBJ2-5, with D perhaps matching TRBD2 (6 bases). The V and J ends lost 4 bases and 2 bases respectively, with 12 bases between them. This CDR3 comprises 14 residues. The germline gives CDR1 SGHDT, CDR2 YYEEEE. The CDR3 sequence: CASSGEAGQETQYF. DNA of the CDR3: TGTGCCAGCAGCGGGGAGGCGGGGCAAGAGACCCAGTACTTC.

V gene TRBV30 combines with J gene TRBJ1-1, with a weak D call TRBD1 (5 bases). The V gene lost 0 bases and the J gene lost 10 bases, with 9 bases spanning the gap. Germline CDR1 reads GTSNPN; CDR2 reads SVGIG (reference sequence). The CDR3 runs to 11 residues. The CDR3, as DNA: TGTGCCTGGAGTGTCGGGACCTCAGCTTTCTTT. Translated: CAWSVGTSAFF.

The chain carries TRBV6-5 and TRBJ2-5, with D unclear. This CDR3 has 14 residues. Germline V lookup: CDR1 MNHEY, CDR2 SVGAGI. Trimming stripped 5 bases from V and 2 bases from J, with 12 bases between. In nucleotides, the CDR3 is TGTGCCAGCAGTGAATTGAGTCGACAAGAGACCCAGTACTTC. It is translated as CASSELSRQETQYF.

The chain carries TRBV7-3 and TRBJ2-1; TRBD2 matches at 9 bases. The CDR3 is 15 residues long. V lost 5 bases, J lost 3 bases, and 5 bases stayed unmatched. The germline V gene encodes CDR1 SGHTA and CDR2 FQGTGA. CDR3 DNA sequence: TGTGCCAGCAGCCCAGGACTAGCGAACTACAATGAGCAGTTCTTC. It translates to CASSPGLANYNEQFF.

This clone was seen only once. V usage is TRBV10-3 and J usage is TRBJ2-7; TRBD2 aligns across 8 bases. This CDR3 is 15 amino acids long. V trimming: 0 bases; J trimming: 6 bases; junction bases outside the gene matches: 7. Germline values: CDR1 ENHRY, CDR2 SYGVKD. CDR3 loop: CAISESGTSGAEQYF. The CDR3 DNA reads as TGTGCCATCAGTGAGTCGGGGACTAGTGGAGCCGAGCAGTACTTC.

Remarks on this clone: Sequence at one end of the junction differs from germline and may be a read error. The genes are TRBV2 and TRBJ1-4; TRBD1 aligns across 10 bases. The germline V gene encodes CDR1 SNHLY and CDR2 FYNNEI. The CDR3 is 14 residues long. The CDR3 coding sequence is TGTGCCAGCCTTAGGGACAGGGGAAATGGAAAACTGTTTTTT. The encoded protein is CASLRDRGNGKLFF. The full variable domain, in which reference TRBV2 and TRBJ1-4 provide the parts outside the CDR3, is EPEVTQTPSHQVTQMGQEVILRCVPISNHLYFYWYRQILGQKVEFLVSFYNNEISEKSEIFDDQFSVERPDGSNFTLKIRSTKLEDSAMYFCASLRDRGNGKLFFGSGTQLSVL.

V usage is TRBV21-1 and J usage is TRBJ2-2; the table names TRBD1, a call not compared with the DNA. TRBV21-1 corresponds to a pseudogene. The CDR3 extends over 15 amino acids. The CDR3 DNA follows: TGTGCCAGCAGCAATGGGGACAGGGACGGGCGGGAGCTGTTTTTT. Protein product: CASSNGDRDGRELFF.

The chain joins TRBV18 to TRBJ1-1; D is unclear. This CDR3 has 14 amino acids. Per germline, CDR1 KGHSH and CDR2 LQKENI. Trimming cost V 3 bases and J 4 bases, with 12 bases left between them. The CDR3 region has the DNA TGTGCCAGCTCACCGGAAGCTTGGGGCACTGAAGCTTTCTTT. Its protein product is CASSPEAWGTEAFF.

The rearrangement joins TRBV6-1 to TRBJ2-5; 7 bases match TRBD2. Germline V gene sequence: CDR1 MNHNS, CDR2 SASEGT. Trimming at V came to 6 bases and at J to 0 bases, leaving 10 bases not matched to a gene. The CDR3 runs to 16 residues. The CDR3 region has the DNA TGTGCCAGCAGGGAAATTCCGGCGGGGGACCAAGAGACCCAGTACTTC. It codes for CASREIPAGDQETQYF.

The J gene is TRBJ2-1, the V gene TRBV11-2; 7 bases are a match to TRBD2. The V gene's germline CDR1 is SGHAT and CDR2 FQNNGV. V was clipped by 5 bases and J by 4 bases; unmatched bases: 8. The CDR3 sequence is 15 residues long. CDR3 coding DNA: TGTGCCAGCAGCGAAACGGGAGGTTGGTACAATGAGCAGTTCTTC. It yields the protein CASSETGGWYNEQFF.

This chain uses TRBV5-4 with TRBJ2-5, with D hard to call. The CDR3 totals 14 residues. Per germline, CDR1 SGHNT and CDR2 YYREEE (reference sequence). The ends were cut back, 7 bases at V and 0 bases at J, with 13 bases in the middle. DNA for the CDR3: TGTGCCAGCCAGAGTGAACCCGACCAAGAGACCCAGTACTTC. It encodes CASQSEPDQETQYF.

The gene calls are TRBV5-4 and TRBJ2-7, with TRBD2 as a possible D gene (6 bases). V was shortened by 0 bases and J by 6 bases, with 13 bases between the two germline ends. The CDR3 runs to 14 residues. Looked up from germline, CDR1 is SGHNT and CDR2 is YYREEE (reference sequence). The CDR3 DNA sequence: TGTGCCAGCAGCTTGGGGGGCGGAGGGTTCGAGCAGTACTTC. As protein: CASSLGGGGFEQYF.

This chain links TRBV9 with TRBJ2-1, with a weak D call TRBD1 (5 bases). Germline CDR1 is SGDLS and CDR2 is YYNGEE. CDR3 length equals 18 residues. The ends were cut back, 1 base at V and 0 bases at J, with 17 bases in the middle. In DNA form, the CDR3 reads TGTGCCAGCAGCGTACGTCCGGCAGGGTTGAGCTCCTACAATGAGCAGTTCTTC. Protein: CASSVRPAGLSSYNEQFF.

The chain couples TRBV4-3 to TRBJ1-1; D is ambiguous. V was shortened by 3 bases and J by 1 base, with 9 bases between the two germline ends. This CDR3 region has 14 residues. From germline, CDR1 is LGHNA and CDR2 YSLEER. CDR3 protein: CASSHVLGNTEAFF. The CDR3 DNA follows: TGCGCCAGCAGCCACGTTTTGGGGAACACTGAAGCTTTCTTT.

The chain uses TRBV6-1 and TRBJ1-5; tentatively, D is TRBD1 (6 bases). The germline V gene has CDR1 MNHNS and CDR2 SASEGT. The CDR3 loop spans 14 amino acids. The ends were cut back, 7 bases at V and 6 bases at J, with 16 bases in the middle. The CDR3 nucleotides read TGTGCCAGCACATCGAACAGGGTGGGTCAGCCCCAGCATTTT. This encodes CASTSNRVGQPQHF.

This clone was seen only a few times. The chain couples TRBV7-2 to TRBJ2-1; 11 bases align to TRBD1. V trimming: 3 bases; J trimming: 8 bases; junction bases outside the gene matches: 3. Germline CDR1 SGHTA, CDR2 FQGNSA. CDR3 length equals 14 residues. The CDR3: CASSFGQGAYEQFF. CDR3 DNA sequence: TGTGCCAGCAGCTTTGGACAGGGGGCGTATGAGCAGTTCTTC.

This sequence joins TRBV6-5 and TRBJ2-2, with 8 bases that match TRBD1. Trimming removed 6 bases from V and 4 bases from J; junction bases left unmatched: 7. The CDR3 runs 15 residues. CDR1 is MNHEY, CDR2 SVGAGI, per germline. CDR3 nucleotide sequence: TGTGCCAGCAGGCGGCAGGGGGCGACCACCGGGGAGCTGTTTTTT. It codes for CASRRQGATTGELFF.

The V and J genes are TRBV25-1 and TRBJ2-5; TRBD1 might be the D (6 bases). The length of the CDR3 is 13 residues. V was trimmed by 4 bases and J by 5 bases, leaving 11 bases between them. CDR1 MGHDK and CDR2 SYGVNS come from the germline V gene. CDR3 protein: CASSATGIETQYF. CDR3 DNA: TGTGCCAGCAGTGCTACAGGGATCGAGACCCAGTACTTC.

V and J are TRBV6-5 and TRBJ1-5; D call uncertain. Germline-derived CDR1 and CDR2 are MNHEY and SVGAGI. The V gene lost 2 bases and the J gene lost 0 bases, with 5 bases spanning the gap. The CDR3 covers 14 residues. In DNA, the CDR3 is TGTGCCAGCAGTTACATAGGTAGCAATCAGCCCCAGCATTTT. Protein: CASSYIGSNQPQHF.

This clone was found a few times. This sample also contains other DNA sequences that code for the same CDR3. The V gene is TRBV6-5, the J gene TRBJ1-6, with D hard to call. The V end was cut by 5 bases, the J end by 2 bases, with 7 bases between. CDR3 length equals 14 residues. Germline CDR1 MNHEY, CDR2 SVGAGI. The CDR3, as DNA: TGTGCCAGCAGTGCAGGCCCCTATAATTCACCCCTCCACTTT. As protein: CASSAGPYNSPLHF.

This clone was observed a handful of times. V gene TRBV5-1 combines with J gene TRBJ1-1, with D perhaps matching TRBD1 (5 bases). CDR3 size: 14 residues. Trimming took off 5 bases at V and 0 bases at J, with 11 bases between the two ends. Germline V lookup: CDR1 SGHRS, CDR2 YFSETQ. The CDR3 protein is CASSREGMNTEAFF. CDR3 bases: TGCGCCAGCAGTCGGGAGGGGATGAACACTGAAGCTTTCTTT.

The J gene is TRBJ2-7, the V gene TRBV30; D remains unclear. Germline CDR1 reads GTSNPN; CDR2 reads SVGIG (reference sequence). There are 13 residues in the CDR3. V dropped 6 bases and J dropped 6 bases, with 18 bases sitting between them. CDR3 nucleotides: TGTGCCTGTTCCCATACCCTAGTCACCGAGCAGTACTTC. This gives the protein CACSHTLVTEQYF.

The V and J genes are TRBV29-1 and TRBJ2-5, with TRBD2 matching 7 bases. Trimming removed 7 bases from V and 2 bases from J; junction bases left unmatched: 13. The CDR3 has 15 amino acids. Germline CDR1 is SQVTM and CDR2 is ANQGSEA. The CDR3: CSAFPMAGEQETQYF. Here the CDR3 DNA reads TGCAGCGCCTTCCCTATGGCGGGAGAGCAAGAGACCCAGTACTTC.